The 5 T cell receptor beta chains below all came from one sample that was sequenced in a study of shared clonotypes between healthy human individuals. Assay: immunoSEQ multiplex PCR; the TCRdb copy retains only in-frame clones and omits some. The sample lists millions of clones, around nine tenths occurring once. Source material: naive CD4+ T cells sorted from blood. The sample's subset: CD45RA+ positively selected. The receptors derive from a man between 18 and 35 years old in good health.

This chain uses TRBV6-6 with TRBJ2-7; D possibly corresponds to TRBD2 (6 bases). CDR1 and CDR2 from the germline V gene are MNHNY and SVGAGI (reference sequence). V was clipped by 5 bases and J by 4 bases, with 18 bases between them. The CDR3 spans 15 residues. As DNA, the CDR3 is TGTGCCAGCAGTACATTGGGACTCTCTTCTTACGAGCAGTACTTC. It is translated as CASSTLGLSSYEQYF.

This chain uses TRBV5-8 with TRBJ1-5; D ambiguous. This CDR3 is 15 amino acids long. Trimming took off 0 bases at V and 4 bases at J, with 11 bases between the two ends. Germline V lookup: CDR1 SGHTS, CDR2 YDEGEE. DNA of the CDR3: TGTGCCAGCAGCTTGGGGGTGGAGAGGAATCAGCCCCAGCATTTT. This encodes CASSLGVERNQPQHF. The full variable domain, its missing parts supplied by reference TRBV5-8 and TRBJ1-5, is EAGVTQSPTHLIKTRGQQATLRCSPISGHTSVYWYQQALGLGLQFLLWYDEGEERNRGNFPPRFSGRQFPNYSSELNVNALELEDSALYLCASSLGVERNQPQHFGDGTRLSIL.

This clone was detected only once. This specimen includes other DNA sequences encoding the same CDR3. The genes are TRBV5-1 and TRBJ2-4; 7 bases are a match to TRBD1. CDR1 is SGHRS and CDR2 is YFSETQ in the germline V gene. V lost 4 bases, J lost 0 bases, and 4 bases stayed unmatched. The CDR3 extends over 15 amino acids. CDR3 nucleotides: TGCGCCAGCAGCGAAGGGGGCCTAGCCAAAAACATTCAGTACTTC. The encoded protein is CASSEGGLAKNIQYF.

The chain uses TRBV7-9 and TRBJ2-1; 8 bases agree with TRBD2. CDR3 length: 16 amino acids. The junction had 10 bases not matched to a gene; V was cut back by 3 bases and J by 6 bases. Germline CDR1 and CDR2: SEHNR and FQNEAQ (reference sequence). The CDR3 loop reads CASSFRTSPARNEQFF. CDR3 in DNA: TGTGCCAGCAGCTTCCGGACTAGCCCAGCGCGCAATGAGCAGTTCTTC. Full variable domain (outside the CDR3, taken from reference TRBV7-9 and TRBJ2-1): DTGVSQNPRHKITKRGQNVTFRCDPISEHNRLYWYRQTLGQGPEFLTYFQNEAQLEKSRLLSDRFSAERPKGSFSTLEIQRTEQGDSAMYLCASSFRTSPARNEQFFGPGTRLTVL.

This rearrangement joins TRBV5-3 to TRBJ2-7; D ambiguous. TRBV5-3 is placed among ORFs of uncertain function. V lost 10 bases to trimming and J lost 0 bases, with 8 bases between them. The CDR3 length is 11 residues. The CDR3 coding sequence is TGTGCCCTAAGCGACTCCTACGAGCAGTACTTC. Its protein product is CALSDSYEQYF.